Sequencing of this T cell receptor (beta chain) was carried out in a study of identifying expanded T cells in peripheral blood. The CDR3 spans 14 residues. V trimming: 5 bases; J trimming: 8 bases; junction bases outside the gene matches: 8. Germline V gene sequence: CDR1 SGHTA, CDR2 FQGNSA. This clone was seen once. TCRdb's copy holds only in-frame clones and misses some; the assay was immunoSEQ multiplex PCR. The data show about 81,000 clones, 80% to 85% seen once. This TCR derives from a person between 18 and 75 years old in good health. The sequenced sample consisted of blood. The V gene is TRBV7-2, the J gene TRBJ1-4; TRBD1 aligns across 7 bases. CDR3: CASSATGAEEKLFF. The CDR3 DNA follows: TGTGCCAGCAGCGCAACAGGGGCCGAGGAAAAACTGTTTTTT. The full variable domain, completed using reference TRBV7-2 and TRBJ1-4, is GAGVSQSPSNKVTEKGKDVELRCDPISGHTALYWYRQSLGQGLEFLIYFQGNSAPDKSGLPSDRFSAERTGGSVSTLTIQRTQQEDSAVYLCASSATGAEEKLFFGSGTQLSVL.